One TCR beta chain is described in this entry. What it binds is unknown. This record belongs to a study of T-cell memory formation after mild COVID-19. Study at large: Clustering of TCRs was largely donor specific.

UMIs and sample barcodes were carried by the TCR alpha and TCR beta cDNA libraries that 5'RACE produced using constant-segment primers. Via MiXCR, TCRdb re-called the 5' RACE reads, giving one row per CDR3 protein. The sample holds around 440,000 distinct CDR3 sequences; over 15% are singletons and the top ten take approximately 13%. Overall study results and limits: The main location of contracting CD4+ clones was CM and EM, and that of contracting CD8+ clones was EMRA. Whereas later expanders leaned CD4+, clones contracting day 15 to 85 showed a balanced CD4/CD8 makeup.

Germline V gene lookup returns CDR1 SGHVS and CDR2 FQNEAQ. The trim removed 5 bases at V and 0 bases at J, leaving 6 bases unmatched. The CDR3 is 16 amino acids. The receptor was isolated from an adult woman who had mild COVID-19 (a few samples of this study predate the infection). Cell type and time point are not known. The chain links TRBV7-8 to TRBJ2-3, with 9 bases matching TRBD2. Sequenced sample: PBMCs or a T cell subset sorted from them (not recorded which). CDR3 sequence: CASSPRLAESTDTQYF. For the CDR3, the DNA is TGTGCCAGCAGCCCACGACTAGCGGAGAGCACAGATACGCAGTATTTT.